This is a list of T cell receptor beta chains from one sample in a study of T cell changes during pregnancy in multiple sclerosis. Here immunoSEQ multiplex PCR was the method, and the copy in TCRdb shows in-frame clones only, minus some. Found here are 25,000 to 35,000 clones, around 91% of them singletons; the top ten hold 0.5% to 0.65%. Here the sequenced sample was CD4+ T cells from peripheral blood mononuclear cells, taken in the third trimester of pregnancy. The receptors originated from a female donor in good health, enrolled as a control in a pregnancy study. The CDR3 runs from the conserved cysteine through the conserved F or W. The order of the fields is CDR3 protein, CDR3 DNA, clone size, V gene, D gene, J gene. The D gene is left open where the match is weak. Some rows have no size entry. The others give once, few or many, or a class for an expanded clone.

CASSLRRTLNTEAFF TGTGCCAGCAGCTTAAGGAGAACCTTGAACACTGAAGCTTTCTTT NA TRBV7-2 NA TRBJ1-1
CASSPDRTNYGYTF TGCGCCAGCAGCCCAGACAGGACTAACTATGGCTACACCTTC NA TRBV5-1 NA TRBJ1-2
CASSATGNYGYTF TGTGCCAGCAGCGCCACAGGGAACTATGGCTACACCTTC NA TRBV6-5 NA TRBJ1-2
CASSQVGAALGENTEAFF TGCGCCAGCAGCCAAGTTGGGGCAGCCCTAGGGGAGAACACTGAAGCTTTCTTT NA TRBV4-3 NA TRBJ1-1
CASSLVPDKSYTEAFF TGCGCCAGCAGCTTGGTGCCCGACAAAAGTTACACTGAAGCTTTCTTT NA TRBV5-1 NA TRBJ1-1
CAWDRGSVRRDGGYF TGTGCCTGGGACAGGGGTTCTGTACGGCGGGACGGCGGGTACTTC few TRBV30 TRBD1 TRBJ2-7
CASSLAGGSTEAFF TGTGCCAGCAGCTTGGCGGGGGGCTCCACTGAAGCTTTCTTT NA TRBV7-8 NA TRBJ1-1
CASSLDSVSYEQYF TGTGCCAGCAGCTTGGACAGTGTCTCCTACGAGCAGTACTTC NA TRBV7-9 NA TRBJ2-7
CASRGTTAKNIQYF TGTGCCAGTCGAGGGACAACAGCCAAAAACATTCAGTACTTC NA TRBV6-1 NA TRBJ2-4
CASRRDRTGNTEAFF TGCGCCAGCAGACGGGACAGGACGGGGAACACTGAAGCTTTCTTT NA TRBV4-3 TRBD1 TRBJ1-1
CASSAGDVLKGDEQYF TGTGCCAGCAGCGCTGGGGACGTACTAAAGGGGGACGAGCAGTACTTC few TRBV9 NA TRBJ2-7
CASSRKDRENIQYF TGTGCCAGCAGCCGAAAGGACAGGGAAAACATTCAGTACTTC NA TRBV16 TRBD1 TRBJ2-4